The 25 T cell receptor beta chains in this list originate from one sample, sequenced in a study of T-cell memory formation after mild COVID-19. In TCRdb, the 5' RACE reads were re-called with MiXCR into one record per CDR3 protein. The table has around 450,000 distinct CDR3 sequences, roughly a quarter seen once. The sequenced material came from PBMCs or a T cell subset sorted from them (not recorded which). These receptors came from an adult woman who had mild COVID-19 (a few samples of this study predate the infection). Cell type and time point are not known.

The DNA for the CDR3 is TGCAGTGTGGCCGGAGGGGGGAGCTACGAGCAGTACTTC. Protein sequence: CSVAGGGSYEQYF. The chain couples TRBV20-1 to TRBJ2-7; TRBD1 or TRBD2 may be the D gene (6 bases each). Germline V gene sequence: CDR1 DFQATT, CDR2 SNEGSKA (reference sequence). There are 13 residues in the CDR3. Trimming removed 7 bases at V and 3 bases at J, with 16 bases between.

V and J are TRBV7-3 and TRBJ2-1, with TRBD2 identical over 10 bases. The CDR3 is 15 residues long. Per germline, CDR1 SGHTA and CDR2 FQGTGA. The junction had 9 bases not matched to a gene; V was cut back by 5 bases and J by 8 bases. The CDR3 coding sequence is TGTGCCAGCAGCCTACAAGCGGGGGGGCATTATGAGCAGTTCTTC. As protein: CASSLQAGGHYEQFF. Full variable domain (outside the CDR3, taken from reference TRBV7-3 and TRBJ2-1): GAGVSQTPSNKVTEKGKYVELRCDPISGHTALYWYRQSLGQGPEFLIYFQGTGAADDSGLPNDRFFAVRPEGSVSTLKIQRTERGDSAVYLCASSLQAGGHYEQFFGPGTRLTVL.

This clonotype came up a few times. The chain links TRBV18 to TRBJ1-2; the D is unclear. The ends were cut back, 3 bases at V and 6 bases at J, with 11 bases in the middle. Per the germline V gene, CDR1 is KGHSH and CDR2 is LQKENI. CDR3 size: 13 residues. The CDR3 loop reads CASSPTRRDGYTF. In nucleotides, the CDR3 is TGTGCCAGCTCACCGACCAGAAGGGATGGCTACACCTTC.

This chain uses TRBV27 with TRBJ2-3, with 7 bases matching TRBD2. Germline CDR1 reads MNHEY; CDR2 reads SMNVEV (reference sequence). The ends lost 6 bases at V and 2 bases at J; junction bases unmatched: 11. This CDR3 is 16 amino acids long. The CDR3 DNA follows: TGTGCCAGCAGGTCCTTGACTAGCATCGTCACAGATACGCAGTATTTT. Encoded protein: CASRSLTSIVTDTQYF.

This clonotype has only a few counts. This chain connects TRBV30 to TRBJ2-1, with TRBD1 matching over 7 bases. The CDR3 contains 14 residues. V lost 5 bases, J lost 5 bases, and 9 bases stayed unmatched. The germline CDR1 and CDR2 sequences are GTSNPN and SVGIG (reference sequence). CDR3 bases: TGTGCCTGGGTTCGGGACAGCACTCACAATGAGCAGTTCTTC. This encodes CAWVRDSTHNEQFF.

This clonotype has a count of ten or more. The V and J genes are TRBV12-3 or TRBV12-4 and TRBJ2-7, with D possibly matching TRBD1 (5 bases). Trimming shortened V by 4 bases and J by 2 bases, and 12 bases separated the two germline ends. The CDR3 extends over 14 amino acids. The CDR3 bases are TGTGCCAGCAGTTCTAACTCAGGGACCTACGAGCAGTACTTC. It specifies CASSSNSGTYEQYF.

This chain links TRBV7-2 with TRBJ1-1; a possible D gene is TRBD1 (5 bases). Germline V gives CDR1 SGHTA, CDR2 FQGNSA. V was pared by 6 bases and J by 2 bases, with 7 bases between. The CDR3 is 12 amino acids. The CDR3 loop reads CASRWGNTEAFF. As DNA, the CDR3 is TGTGCCAGCAGGTGGGGCAACACTGAAGCTTTCTTT.

CDR3 DNA: TGCAGCGCCGAAGGGGAGGGGGCGCCTGGCTACACCTTC. Amino acids: CSAEGEGAPGYTF. This rearrangement joins TRBV29-1 to TRBJ1-2; 7 nucleotides agree with TRBD1. This CDR3 is built from 13 residues. Per germline, CDR1 SQVTM and CDR2 ANQGSEA. V lost 7 bases and J lost 7; bases outside the gene matches: 12.

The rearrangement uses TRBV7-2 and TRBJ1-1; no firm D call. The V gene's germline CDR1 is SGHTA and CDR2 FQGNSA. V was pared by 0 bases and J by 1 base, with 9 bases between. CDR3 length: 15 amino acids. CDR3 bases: TGTGCCAGCAGCTTAGCGCGGGGTGCGAACACTGAAGCTTTCTTT. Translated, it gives CASSLARGANTEAFF.

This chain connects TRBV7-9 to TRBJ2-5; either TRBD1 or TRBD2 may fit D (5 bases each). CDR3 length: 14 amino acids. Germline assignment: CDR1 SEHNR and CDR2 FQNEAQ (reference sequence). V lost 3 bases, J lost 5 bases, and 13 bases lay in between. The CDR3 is CASSFNGGLETQYF. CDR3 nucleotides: TGTGCCAGCAGCTTTAATGGGGGATTGGAGACCCAGTACTTC.

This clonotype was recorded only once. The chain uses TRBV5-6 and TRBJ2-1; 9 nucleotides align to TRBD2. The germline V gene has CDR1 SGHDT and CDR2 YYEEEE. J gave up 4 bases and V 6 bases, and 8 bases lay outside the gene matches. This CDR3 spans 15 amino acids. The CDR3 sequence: CASIQQRGAYNEQFF. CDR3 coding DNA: TGTGCCAGCATCCAACAGCGGGGGGCGTACAATGAGCAGTTCTTC. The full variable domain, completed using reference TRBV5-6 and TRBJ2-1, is DAGVTQSPTHLIKTRGQQVTLRCSPKSGHDTVSWYQQALGQGPQFIFQYYEEEERQRGNFPDRFSGHQFPNYSSELNVNALLLGDSALYLCASIQQRGAYNEQFFGPGTRLTVL.

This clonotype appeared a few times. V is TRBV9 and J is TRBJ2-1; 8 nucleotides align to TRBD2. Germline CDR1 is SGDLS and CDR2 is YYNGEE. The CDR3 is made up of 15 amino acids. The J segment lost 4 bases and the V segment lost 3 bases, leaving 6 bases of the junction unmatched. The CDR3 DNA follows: TGTGCCAGCAGCGCAACTAGCGGCCATTACAATGAGCAGTTCTTC. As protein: CASSATSGHYNEQFF.

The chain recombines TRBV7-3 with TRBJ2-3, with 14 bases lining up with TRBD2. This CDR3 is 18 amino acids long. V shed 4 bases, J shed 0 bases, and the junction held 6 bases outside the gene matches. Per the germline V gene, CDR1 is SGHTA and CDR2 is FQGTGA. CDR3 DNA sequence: TGTGCCAGCAGCTCTGGACTAGCGGGGGGCCGCAGCACAGATACGCAGTATTTT. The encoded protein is CASSSGLAGGRSTDTQYF.

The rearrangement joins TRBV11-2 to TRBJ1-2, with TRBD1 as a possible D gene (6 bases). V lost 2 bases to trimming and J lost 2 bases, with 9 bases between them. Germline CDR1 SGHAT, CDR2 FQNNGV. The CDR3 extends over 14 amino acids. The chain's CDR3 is CASSLPGQNYGYTF. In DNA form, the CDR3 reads TGTGCCAGCAGCTTACCCGGACAGAACTATGGCTACACCTTC.

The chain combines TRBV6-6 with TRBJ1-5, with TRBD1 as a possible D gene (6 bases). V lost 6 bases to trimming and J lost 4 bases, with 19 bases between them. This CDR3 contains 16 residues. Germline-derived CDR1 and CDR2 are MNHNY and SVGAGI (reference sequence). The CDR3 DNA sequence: TGTGCCAGCAGCGGCGGGGGGGGGCTGGCGAATCAGCCCCAGCATTTT. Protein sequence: CASSGGGGLANQPQHF.

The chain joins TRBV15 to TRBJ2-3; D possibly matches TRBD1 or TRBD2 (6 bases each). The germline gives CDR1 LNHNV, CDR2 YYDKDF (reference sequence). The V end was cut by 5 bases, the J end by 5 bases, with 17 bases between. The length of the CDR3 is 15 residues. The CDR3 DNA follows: TGTGCCACCAGCTGGCGGGACACCGCGGGAGATACGCAGTATTTT. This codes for CATSWRDTAGDTQYF.

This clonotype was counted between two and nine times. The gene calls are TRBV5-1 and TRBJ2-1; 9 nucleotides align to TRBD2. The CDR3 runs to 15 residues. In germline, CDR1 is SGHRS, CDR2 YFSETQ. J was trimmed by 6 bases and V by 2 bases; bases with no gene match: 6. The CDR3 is CASSFSGGPGNEQFF. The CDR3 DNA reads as TGCGCCAGCAGCTTTAGCGGGGGCCCGGGCAATGAGCAGTTCTTC.

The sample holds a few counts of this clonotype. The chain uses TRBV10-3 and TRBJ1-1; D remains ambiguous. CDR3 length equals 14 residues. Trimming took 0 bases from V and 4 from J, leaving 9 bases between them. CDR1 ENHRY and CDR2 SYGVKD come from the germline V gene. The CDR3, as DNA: TGTGCCATCAGTGAGTCGATGGCCCCCACTGAAGCTTTCTTT. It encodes CAISESMAPTEAFF.

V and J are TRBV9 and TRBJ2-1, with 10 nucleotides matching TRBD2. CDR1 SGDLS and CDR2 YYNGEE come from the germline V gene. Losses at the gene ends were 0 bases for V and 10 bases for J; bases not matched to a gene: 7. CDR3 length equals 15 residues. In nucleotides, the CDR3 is TGTGCCAGCAGCGTAGGAGTAGCGGGAGGAAACGAGCAGTTCTTC. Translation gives CASSVGVAGGNEQFF. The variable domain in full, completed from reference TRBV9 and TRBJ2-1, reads DSGVTQTPKHLITATGQRVTLRCSPRSGDLSVYWYQQSLDQGLQFLIQYYNGEERAKGNILERFSAQQFPDLHSELNLSSLELGDSALYFCASSVGVAGGNEQFFGPGTRLTVL.

The CDR3 region is CASTRTGEAYGYTF. The CDR3 region has the DNA TGTGCCAGCACTAGGACAGGCGAGGCCTATGGCTACACCTTC. The chain links TRBV7-2 to TRBJ1-2; 7 positions match TRBD1. The CDR3 extends over 14 amino acids. CDR1 is SGHTA and CDR2 is FQGNSA in the germline V gene. V shed 7 bases and J 4 bases; nucleotides not matched to a gene: 9.

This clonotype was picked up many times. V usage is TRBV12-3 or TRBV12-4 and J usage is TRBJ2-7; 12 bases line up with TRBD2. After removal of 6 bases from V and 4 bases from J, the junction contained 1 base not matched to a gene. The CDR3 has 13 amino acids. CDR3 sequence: CASRTSGSYEQYF. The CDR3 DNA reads TGTGCCAGCAGGACTAGCGGGAGTTACGAGCAGTACTTC.

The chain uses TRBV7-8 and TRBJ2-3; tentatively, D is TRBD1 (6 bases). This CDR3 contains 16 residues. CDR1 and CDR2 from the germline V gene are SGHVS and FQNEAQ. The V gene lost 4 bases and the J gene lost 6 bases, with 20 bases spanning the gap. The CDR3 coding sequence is TGTGCCAGCAGCTCACAGGGTTTAAGGGTCGGGGATACGCAGTATTTT. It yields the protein CASSSQGLRVGDTQYF.

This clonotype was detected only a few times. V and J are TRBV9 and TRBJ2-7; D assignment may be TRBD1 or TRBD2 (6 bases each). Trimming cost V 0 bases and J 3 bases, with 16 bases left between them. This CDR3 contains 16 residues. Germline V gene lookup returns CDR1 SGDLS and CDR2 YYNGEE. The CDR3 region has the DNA TGTGCCAGCAGCGTAGGTGGCGAGGGGGGATACTACGAGCAGTACTTC. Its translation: CASSVGGEGGYYEQYF.

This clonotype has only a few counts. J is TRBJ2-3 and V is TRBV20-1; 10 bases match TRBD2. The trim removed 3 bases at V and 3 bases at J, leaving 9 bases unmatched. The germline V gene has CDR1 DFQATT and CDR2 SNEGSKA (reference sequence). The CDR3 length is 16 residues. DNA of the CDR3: TGCAGTGCTAGGAGAATTAGCGGGGGGCCTACAGATACGCAGTATTTT. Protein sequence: CSARRISGGPTDTQYF.

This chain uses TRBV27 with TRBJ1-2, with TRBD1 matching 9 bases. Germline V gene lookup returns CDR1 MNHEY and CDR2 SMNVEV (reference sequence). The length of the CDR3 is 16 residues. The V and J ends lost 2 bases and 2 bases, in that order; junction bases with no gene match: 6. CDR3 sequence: CASSLPDRGLNYGYTF. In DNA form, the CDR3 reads TGTGCCAGCAGTTTACCGGACAGGGGATTAAACTATGGCTACACCTTC.